What follows are 9 T cell receptor beta chains derived from one specimen sequenced in a study of T cells in Graves' hyperthyroidism and ophthalmopathy. Using RNA transcripts as the source, TCR beta CDR3 regions were amplified. First-round RT-PCR targeting the TCR CDR3 was performed with the HTBI primer set. MiXCR was run by TCRdb on the multiplex PCR reads, yielding one entry per CDR3 protein. The profile covers 550,000 to 700,000 distinct CDR3 sequences, with approximately 44% appearing a single time and 19% taken by the ten largest. The sequenced material came from peripheral blood or thyroid tissue (not recorded which). Receptors were obtained from an adult woman with Graves' disease, either hyperthyroidism or ophthalmopathy (not recorded which).

The chain has TRBV20-1 and TRBJ1-2; D may be TRBD1 (5 bases). The germline V gene has CDR1 DFQATT and CDR2 SNEGSKA (reference sequence). V lost 0 bases, J lost 4 bases, and 9 bases lay in between. This CDR3 has 13 amino acids. The CDR3 loop is CSARDKDIYGYTF. The CDR3 DNA is TGCAGTGCTAGAGACAAGGACATCTATGGCTACACCTTC.

This clonotype turned up a few times. V and J are TRBV7-9 and TRBJ1-1; the match to TRBD1 covers 8 bases. From germline, CDR1 is SEHNR and CDR2 FQNEAQ (reference sequence). This CDR3 has 14 residues. V gave up 8 bases and J gave up 2 bases; unmatched junction bases: 7. DNA of the CDR3: TGTGCCAGCCGATATGGGACAGGTAACACTGAAGCTTTCTTT. Translated: CASRYGTGNTEAFF. Full variable domain (missing parts from reference TRBV7-9 and TRBJ1-1): DTGVSQNPRHKITKRGQNVTFRCDPISEHNRLYWYRQTLGQGPEFLTYFQNEAQLEKSRLLSDRFSAERPKGSFSTLEIQRTEQGDSAMYLCASRYGTGNTEAFFGQGTRLTVV.

This clonotype was seen a handful of times. This chain's CDR3 is CATSRDGTLNTEAFF. CDR3 nucleotide sequence: TGTGCCACCAGCAGAGACGGGACTTTGAACACTGAAGCTTTCTTT. The V gene is TRBV15, the J gene TRBJ1-1; perhaps TRBD1 as D (5 bases). The CDR3 has 15 amino acids. The ends were cut back, 0 bases at V and 0 bases at J, with 8 bases in the middle. In germline, CDR1 is LNHNV, CDR2 YYDKDF (reference sequence).

This clonotype came up many times. This chain links TRBV2 with TRBJ1-3; tentative D call: TRBD1 (5 bases). CDR3 length equals 16 residues. Trimming stripped 2 bases from V and 0 bases from J, with 11 bases between. CDR1 is SNHLY and CDR2 is FYNNEI in the germline V gene. This CDR3 is CASSEKGQSSGNTIYF. CDR3 in DNA: TGTGCCAGCAGTGAAAAGGGGCAGAGCTCTGGAAACACCATATATTTT.

The chain is built from TRBV29-1 and TRBJ1-3, with D perhaps TRBD1 (6 bases). The CDR3 has 16 amino acids. V was cut by 3 bases and J by 0 bases, with 15 bases left in between. Germline V gene data show CDR1 as SQVTM and CDR2 as ANQGSEA. CDR3 protein: CSVEEGGTSSGNTIYF. The CDR3 DNA is TGCAGCGTTGAGGAGGGGGGAACGAGCTCTGGAAACACCATATATTTT. Full variable domain (missing parts from reference TRBV29-1 and TRBJ1-3): SAVISQKPSRDICQRGTSLTIQCQVDSQVTMMFWYRQQPGQSLTLIATANQGSEATYESGFVIDKFPISRPNLTFSTLTVSNMSPEDSSIYLCSVEEGGTSSGNTIYFGEGSWLTVV.

This clonotype has a count of ten or more. One junction end does not reproduce the germline sequence, and a read error may be involved. This chain links TRBV7-3 with TRBJ2-7; possibly TRBD2 for D (6 bases). CDR3 length: 12 amino acids. Germline-derived CDR1 and CDR2 are SGHTA and FQGTGA. The CDR3 here is CASSSRVGTLVF. For the CDR3, the DNA is TGTGCCAGCAGCTCCAGGGTGGGGACTCTCGTCTTC.

Worth noting for this clonotype: One end of the junction varies from germline; a read error may be responsible. The V gene is TRBV7-9, the J gene TRBJ2-7; 8 bases are a match to TRBD2. The germline V gene has CDR1 SEHNR and CDR2 FQNEAQ (reference sequence). The CDR3 runs to 16 residues. CDR3 nucleotide sequence: TGTGCCAGCAGCTTTACTAGCGGAGCGATCTCCTACGAGCAGTGCTTC. This gives the protein CASSFTSGAISYEQCF. Based on the CDR3 plus reference TRBV7-9 and TRBJ2-7, the full variable domain is DTGVSQNPRHKITKRGQNVTFRCDPISEHNRLYWYRQTLGQGPEFLTYFQNEAQLEKSRLLSDRFSAERPKGSFSTLEIQRTEQGDSAMYLCASSFTSGAISYEQCFGPGTRLTVT.

This clonotype came up many times. The gene calls are TRBV5-1 and TRBJ2-5; weak D call: TRBD2 (6 bases). This CDR3 region has 14 residues. The V end lost 1 base, the J end lost 4 bases, and 11 bases lay between the germline ends. Germline CDR1 reads SGHRS; CDR2 reads YFSETQ. CDR3 sequence: CASSLRGMGETQYF. As DNA, the CDR3 is TGCGCCAGCAGCTTGCGGGGGATGGGAGAGACCCAGTACTTC.

This clonotype was seen at least ten times. The chain couples TRBV19 to TRBJ1-1; D remains ambiguous. The germline V and J ends were trimmed by 6 bases and 6 bases, with 14 bases remaining between them. The CDR3 loop spans 13 amino acids. Germline CDR1 reads LNHDA; CDR2 reads SQIVND (reference sequence). CDR3 region: CASRALGYPEAFF. The DNA for the CDR3 is TGTGCCAGTAGGGCCCTGGGGTACCCTGAAGCTTTCTTT. Variable domain in full (rest from reference TRBV19 and TRBJ1-1): DGGITQSPKYLFRKEGQNVTLSCEQNLNHDAMYWYRQDPGQGLRLIYYSQIVNDFQKGDIAEGYSVSREKKESFPLTVTSAQKNPTAFYLCASRALGYPEAFFGQGTRLTVV.